What follows are 23 T cell receptor beta chains derived from one specimen sequenced in a study of low-dose radiotherapy and immunotherapy resistance in tumors. Time point: before trial treatment. Priming of first-strand cDNA relied on TRAV- and TRBV-specific primers (covering alpha and beta chains). TCR amplification ran roughly 20 PCR cycles using constant-region and V-primer adapter primers. Via MiXCR, TCRdb re-called the reads, giving one row per CDR3 protein. This sample has 80,000 to 95,000 distinct CDR3 sequences, with more than 7.5% found just once. The sequencing used PBMCs, collected before treatment. The origin of the receptors is a male donor with prostate cancer.

This clonotype was recorded many times. This chain uses TRBV5-6 with TRBJ1-3; perhaps TRBD1 as D (5 bases). Per germline, CDR1 SGHDT and CDR2 YYEEEE. V lost 6 bases and J 4 bases, leaving 23 bases between the germline ends. CDR3 size: 17 residues. The CDR3 DNA reads as TGTGCCAGCACCCCAACCGGCGGGGACCTATACGGAAACACCATATATTTT. It encodes CASTPTGGDLYGNTIYF. Filled out from reference TRBV5-6 and TRBJ1-3, the complete variable domain reads DAGVTQSPTHLIKTRGQQVTLRCSPKSGHDTVSWYQQALGQGPQFIFQYYEEEERQRGNFPDRFSGHQFPNYSSELNVNALLLGDSALYLCASTPTGGDLYGNTIYFGEGSWLTVV.

Many counts were recorded for this clonotype. The genes are TRBV20-1 and TRBJ1-6; perhaps TRBD1 as D (5 bases). Trimming removed 3 bases from V and 6 bases from J, with 9 bases in between. CDR1 and CDR2 (germline): DFQATT, SNEGSKA (reference sequence). The CDR3 has 13 residues. The CDR3 region has the DNA TGCAGTGCTAGGCCCGACAGTAATTCACCCCTCCACTTT. It yields the protein CSARPDSNSPLHF.

This clonotype was found many times. The rearrangement joins TRBV24-1 to TRBJ2-3; TRBD2 matches 13 bases. The CDR3 is 17 residues long. The germline CDR1 and CDR2 sequences are KGHDR and SFDVKD. Trimming removed 4 bases from V and 2 bases from J; junction bases left unmatched: 5. The CDR3 nucleotides are TGTGCCACCAGTGACGGACTAGCGGGAGTTCCCACAGATACGCAGTATTTT. This gives the protein CATSDGLAGVPTDTQYF.

Concerning this clonotype: A single base separates this from a much larger clone, so it may be a read error. Likely a read error: the CDR3 ends without its conserved phenylalanine or tryptophan. The chain uses TRBV20-1 and TRBJ2-7, with D tentatively TRBD1 (5 bases). Germline CDR1 reads DFQATT; CDR2 reads SNEGSKA (reference sequence). The germline V and J ends were trimmed by 6 bases and 5 bases, with 11 bases remaining between them. The CDR3 has 11 amino acids. CDR3 sequence (DNA): TGCAGTGCAGGGGTTTTGGACGAGCAGTACTAC. This gives the protein CSAGVLDEQYY.

This clonotype has a count of ten or more. The rearrangement uses TRBV6-5 and TRBJ2-7; 9 bases line up with TRBD2. Germline CDR1 MNHEY, CDR2 SVGAGI. This CDR3 region has 15 residues. V was pared by 2 bases and J by 0 bases, with 2 bases of the junction left unmatched. The CDR3 protein is CASSYGLASSYEQYF. Written as DNA, the CDR3 is TGTGCCAGCAGTTACGGACTAGCGAGCTCCTACGAGCAGTACTTC.

With regard to this clonotype: This may arise from a read error, as a much more abundant clone is one base away. The chain joins TRBV12-3 or TRBV12-4 to TRBJ1-5, with a possible D match to TRBD1 (6 bases). The CDR3 runs to 13 residues. V lost 6 bases to trimming and J lost 3 bases, with 9 bases between them. The CDR3 coding sequence is TGTGCCAGCAGCCGGACAGTCAATCAGCCCCAGCATTTT. The encoded protein is CASSRTVNQPQHF.

This clonotype came up a few times. A far larger clone is just one base off, so this is likely a read error. This sequence joins TRBV5-4 and TRBJ2-7, with 10 nucleotides matching TRBD2. V was clipped by 5 bases and J by 7 bases; unmatched bases: 15. CDR3 size: 16 residues. Germline V gene sequence: CDR1 SGHNT, CDR2 YYREEE (reference sequence). The CDR3 sequence is CASSSPASGSDNEQYF. CDR3 DNA: TGTGCCAGCAGTTCACCTGCTAGCGGGAGTGACAATGAGCAGTACTTC.

This clonotype was seen at least ten times. The CDR3 sequence is CAISENPASSSYNEQFF. The CDR3 DNA is TGTGCCATCAGTGAGAATCCTGCTTCCAGCTCCTACAATGAGCAGTTCTTC. This rearrangement joins TRBV10-3 to TRBJ2-1; D is ambiguous. This CDR3 contains 17 residues. Germline values: CDR1 ENHRY, CDR2 SYGVKD. V lost 2 bases to trimming and J lost 0 bases, with 14 bases between them.

There are many counts of this clonotype. V usage is TRBV4-3 and J usage is TRBJ1-1; possible D gene TRBD1, 5 bases. Trimming stripped 0 bases from V and 7 bases from J, with 18 bases between. This CDR3 contains 16 residues. Germline CDR1 LGHNA, CDR2 YSLEER. DNA of the CDR3: TGCGCCAGCAGCCAAGACTACGGGGGGGTTGCAAATGAAGCTTTCTTT. Translation gives CASSQDYGGVANEAFF.

This clonotype was counted between two and nine times. This chain uses TRBV29-1 with TRBJ2-1; TRBD1 is a possible D gene (6 bases). Trimming cost V 4 bases and J 6 bases, with 13 bases left between them. Germline lookup yields CDR1 SQVTM and CDR2 ANQGSEA. CDR3 length equals 13 residues. CDR3 in amino acids: CSVVRGRGNEQFF. CDR3 nucleotides: TGCAGCGTTGTCAGGGGTAGAGGCAATGAGCAGTTCTTC.

This clonotype has a count of ten or more. CDR3 DNA sequence: TGTGCCAGCAGCCCCCGGACAGGGAATGAAAAACTGTTTTTT. It is translated as CASSPRTGNEKLFF. This chain links TRBV14 with TRBJ1-4; the match to TRBD1 covers 8 bases. The CDR3 contains 14 residues. After removal of 4 bases from V and 5 bases from J, the junction contained 3 bases not matched to a gene. The germline V gene encodes CDR1 SGHDN and CDR2 FVKESK. Drawing the rest from reference TRBV14 and TRBJ1-4, the complete variable domain is EAGVTQFPSHSVIEKGQTVTLRCDPISGHDNLYWYRRVMGKEIKFLLHFVKESKQDESGMPNNRFLAERTGGTYSTLKVQPAELEDSGVYFCASSPRTGNEKLFFGSGTQLSVL.

This clonotype showed up many times. The chain uses TRBV3-1 and TRBJ2-1; 7 bases match TRBD1. Unmatched junction bases numbered 3, after V lost 6 bases and J lost 4 bases. Looked up from germline, CDR1 is LGHDT and CDR2 is YNNKEL (reference sequence). The CDR3 is 13 amino acids. The chain's CDR3 is CASSQDRYNEQFF. CDR3 nucleotide sequence: TGTGCCAGCAGTCAGGACAGGTACAATGAGCAGTTCTTC.

Many counts were recorded for this clonotype. This chain joins TRBV5-5 and TRBJ2-1; D gene unclear. Germline V CDR1 and CDR2: SGHKS, YYEKEE (reference sequence). The CDR3 has 15 residues. V was trimmed by 0 bases and J by 6 bases, leaving 13 bases between them. CDR3 sequence: CASSLELRSLNEQFF. The CDR3 DNA reads TGTGCCAGCAGCTTGGAACTGCGCAGCCTCAATGAGCAGTTCTTC.

At least ten counts were recorded for this clonotype. This chain uses TRBV7-2 with TRBJ1-4, with D perhaps TRBD1 (6 bases). This CDR3 spans 15 amino acids. Germline V CDR1 and CDR2: SGHTA, FQGNSA. V lost 3 bases and J lost 8, with 16 bases in between. CDR3: CASSFPRGREEKLFF. In nucleotides, the CDR3 is TGTGCCAGCAGCTTTCCGCGGGGGCGCGAGGAAAAACTGTTTTTT.

In DNA, the CDR3 is TGTGCCAGCAGACTAGCGGGAGGAGAGACCCAGTACTTC. This gives the protein CASRLAGGETQYF. The chain is built from TRBV28 and TRBJ2-5; 12 bases are a match to TRBD2. This CDR3 has 13 residues. V was pared by 6 bases and J by 4 bases, with 0 bases of the junction left unmatched. CDR1 MDHEN and CDR2 SYDVKM come from the germline V gene.

Many counts were recorded for this clonotype. This rearrangement joins TRBV19 to TRBJ1-1; unclear D gene. The length of the CDR3 is 15 residues. CDR1 and CDR2 (germline): LNHDA, SQIVND (reference sequence). V gave up 8 bases and J gave up 4 bases, with 20 bases separating them. The CDR3 reads CASSTPRQEFTEAFF. CDR3 in DNA: TGTGCCAGTTCTACCCCGCGGCAGGAGTTCACTGAAGCTTTCTTT.

This clonotype was seen ten or more times. CDR3 in amino acids: CASRGRALIRGSPLHF. DNA of the CDR3: TGTGCCAGCCGGGGCCGGGCCCTAATTAGAGGCTCACCCCTCCACTTT. The gene calls are TRBV6-6 and TRBJ1-6, with a weak D call TRBD1 (5 bases). The CDR3 has 16 residues. Germline assignment: CDR1 MNHNY and CDR2 SVGAGI (reference sequence). Deletions cut 8 bases from V and 10 bases from J, with 24 bases between.

The table lists this clonotype with a few counts. This chain uses TRBV16 with TRBJ1-1; no reliable D call. V was clipped by 0 bases and J by 8 bases, with 13 bases between them. Germline lookup yields CDR1 KGHSY and CDR2 FQNENV. The CDR3 runs to 14 residues. The CDR3 sequence: CASSQSSWFGEAFF. For the CDR3, the DNA is TGTGCCAGCAGCCAATCGAGCTGGTTCGGGGAAGCTTTCTTT.

Concerning this clonotype: A much larger clone lies one base from this, so it may be a read error. This sequence joins TRBV7-9 and TRBJ1-2; no firm D call. The CDR3 loop spans 13 amino acids. Germline lookup yields CDR1 SEHNR and CDR2 FQNEAQ (reference sequence). The CDR3 region is CASGLVSNYGYTF. The DNA of the CDR3 is TGTGCCAGCGGCTTAGTATCTAACTATGGCTACACCTTC. The full variable domain, rest sourced from reference TRBV7-9 and TRBJ1-2, is DTGVSQNPRHKITKRGQNVTFRCDPISEHNRLYWYRQTLGQGPEFLTYFQNEAQLEKSRLLSDRFSAERPKGSFSTLEIQRTEQGDSAMYLCASGLVSNYGYTFGSGTRLTVV.

This clonotype was found many times. This sequence joins TRBV28 and TRBJ2-3; TRBD2 is a possible D gene (5 bases). CDR1 is MDHEN, CDR2 SYDVKM, per germline. The CDR3 loop spans 17 amino acids. V gave up 5 bases and J gave up 2 bases, with 20 bases separating them. CDR3 sequence reads: CASSHTRGARITDTQYF. CDR3 sequence (DNA): TGTGCCAGCAGTCACACCCGGGGAGCTAGGATCACAGATACGCAGTATTTT.

This clonotype showed up many times. The genes are TRBV28 and TRBJ1-5; D unclear. Germline CDR1 is MDHEN and CDR2 is SYDVKM. This CDR3 is 13 amino acids long. The V end was cut by 4 bases, the J end by 1 base, with 5 bases between. CDR3 coding DNA: TGTGCCAGCAGTTCTGACAGCAATCAGCCCCAGCATTTT. It yields the protein CASSSDSNQPQHF.

This clonotype was found many times. The chain is built from TRBV6-2 or TRBV6-3 and TRBJ2-3; 9 bases agree with TRBD2. Trimming at V came to 2 bases and at J to 4 bases, leaving 16 bases not matched to a gene. The CDR3 runs to 19 residues. CDR1 MNHEY and CDR2 SVGEGT come from the germline V gene. The CDR3 sequence is CASSYLGLAPHRQADTQYF. The CDR3 nucleotides are TGTGCCAGCAGTTACCTAGGACTAGCGCCTCATCGGCAAGCAGATACGCAGTATTTT.

This clonotype showed up just a few times. The V call is TRBV7-2, the J call TRBJ2-1; 8 bases map to TRBD1. The germline V gene has CDR1 SGHTA and CDR2 FQGNSA. This CDR3 contains 16 residues. The ends lost 4 bases at V and 6 bases at J; junction bases unmatched: 11. The CDR3 DNA follows: TGTGCCAGCAGCTCTGACAGGGGACAGTTGGTCAATGAGCAGTTCTTC. Protein product: CASSSDRGQLVNEQFF.